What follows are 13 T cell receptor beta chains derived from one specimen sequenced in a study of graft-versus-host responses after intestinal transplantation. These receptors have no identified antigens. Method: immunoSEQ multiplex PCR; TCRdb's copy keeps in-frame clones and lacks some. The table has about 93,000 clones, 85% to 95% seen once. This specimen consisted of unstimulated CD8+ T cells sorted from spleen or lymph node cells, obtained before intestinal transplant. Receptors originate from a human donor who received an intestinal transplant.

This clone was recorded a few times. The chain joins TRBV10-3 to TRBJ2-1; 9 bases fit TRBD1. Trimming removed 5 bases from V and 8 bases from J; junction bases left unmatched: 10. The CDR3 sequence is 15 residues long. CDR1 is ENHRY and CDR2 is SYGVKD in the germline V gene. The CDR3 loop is CAISRLRDRDYEQFF. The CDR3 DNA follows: TGTGCCATCAGTCGCCTCCGGGACAGGGACTATGAGCAGTTCTTC.

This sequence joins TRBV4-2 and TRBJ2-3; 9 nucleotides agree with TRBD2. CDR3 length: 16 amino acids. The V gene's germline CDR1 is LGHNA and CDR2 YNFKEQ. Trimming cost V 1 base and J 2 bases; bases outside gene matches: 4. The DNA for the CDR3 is TGTGCCAGCAGCCAAGGGCTAGCGGGAACCACAGATACGCAGTATTTT. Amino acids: CASSQGLAGTTDTQYF.

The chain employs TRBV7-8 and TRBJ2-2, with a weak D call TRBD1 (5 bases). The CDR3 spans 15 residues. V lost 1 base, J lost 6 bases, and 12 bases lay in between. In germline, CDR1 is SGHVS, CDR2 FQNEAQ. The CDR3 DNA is TGTGCCAGCAGCTTAGGTGGGGCCGCGGCCGGGGAGCTGTTTTTT. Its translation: CASSLGGAAAGELFF.

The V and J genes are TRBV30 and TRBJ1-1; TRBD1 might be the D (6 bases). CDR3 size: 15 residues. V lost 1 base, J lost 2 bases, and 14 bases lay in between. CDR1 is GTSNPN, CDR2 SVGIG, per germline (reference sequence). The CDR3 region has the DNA TGTGCCTGGAGTGGCCTACAGGGCTCCAACACTGAAGCTTTCTTT. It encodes CAWSGLQGSNTEAFF.

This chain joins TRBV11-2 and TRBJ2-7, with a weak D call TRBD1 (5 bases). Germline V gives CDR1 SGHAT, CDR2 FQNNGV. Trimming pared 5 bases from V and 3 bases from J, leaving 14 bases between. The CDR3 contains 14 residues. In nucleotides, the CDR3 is TGTGCCAGCAGCGATGACAGCCTCCGCTACGAGCAGTACTTC. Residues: CASSDDSLRYEQYF.

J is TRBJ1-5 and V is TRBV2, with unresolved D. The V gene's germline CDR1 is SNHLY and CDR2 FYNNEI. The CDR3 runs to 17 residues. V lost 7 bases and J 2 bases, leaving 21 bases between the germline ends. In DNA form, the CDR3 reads TGTGCCAGCATGCCCTTAGAGCCCACTATGGGCAATCAGCCCCAGCATTTT. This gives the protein CASMPLEPTMGNQPQHF.

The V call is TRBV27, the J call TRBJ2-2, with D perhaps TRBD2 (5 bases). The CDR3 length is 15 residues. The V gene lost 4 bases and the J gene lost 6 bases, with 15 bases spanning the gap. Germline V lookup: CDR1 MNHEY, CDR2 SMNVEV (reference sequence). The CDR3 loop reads CASSSSEGLPGELFF. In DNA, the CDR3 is TGTGCCAGCAGTTCATCCGAAGGACTGCCCGGGGAGCTGTTTTTT.

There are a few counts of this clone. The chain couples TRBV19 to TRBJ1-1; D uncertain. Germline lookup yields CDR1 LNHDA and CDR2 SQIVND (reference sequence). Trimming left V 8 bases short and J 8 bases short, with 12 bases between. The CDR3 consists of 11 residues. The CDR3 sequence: CASGFREEAFF. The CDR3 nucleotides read TGTGCCAGTGGGTTCCGGGAGGAAGCTTTCTTT.

The CDR3 here is CASREGQGSSYNEQFF. The CDR3 nucleotides read TGTGCCAGCAGGGAAGGACAGGGGTCCTCCTACAATGAGCAGTTCTTC. This chain links TRBV28 with TRBJ2-1; 9 nucleotides align to TRBD1. The CDR3 extends over 16 amino acids. Germline loops: CDR1 MDHEN, CDR2 SYDVKM. Trimming removed 6 bases from V and 0 bases from J; junction bases left unmatched: 6.

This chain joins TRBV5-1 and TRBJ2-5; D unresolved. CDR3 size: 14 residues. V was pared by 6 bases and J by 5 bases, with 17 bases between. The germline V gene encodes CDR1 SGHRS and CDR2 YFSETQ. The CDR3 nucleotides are TGCGCCAGCAATGGAGCGTACCGTCGGGAGACCCAGTACTTC. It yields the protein CASNGAYRRETQYF.

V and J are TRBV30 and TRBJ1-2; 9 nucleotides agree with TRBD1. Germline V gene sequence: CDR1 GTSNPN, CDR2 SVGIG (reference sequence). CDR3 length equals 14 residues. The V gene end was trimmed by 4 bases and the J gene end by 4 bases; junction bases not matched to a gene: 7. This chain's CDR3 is CAWNPGQGVYGYTF. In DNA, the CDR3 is TGTGCCTGGAACCCGGGACAGGGAGTCTATGGCTACACCTTC.

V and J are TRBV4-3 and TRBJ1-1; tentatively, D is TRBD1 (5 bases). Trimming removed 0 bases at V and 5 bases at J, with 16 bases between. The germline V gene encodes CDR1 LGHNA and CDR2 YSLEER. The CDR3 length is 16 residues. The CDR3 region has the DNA TGCGCCAGCAGCCAAGATGGGGCAGGGCGTAAGACTGAAGCTTTCTTT. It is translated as CASSQDGAGRKTEAFF.

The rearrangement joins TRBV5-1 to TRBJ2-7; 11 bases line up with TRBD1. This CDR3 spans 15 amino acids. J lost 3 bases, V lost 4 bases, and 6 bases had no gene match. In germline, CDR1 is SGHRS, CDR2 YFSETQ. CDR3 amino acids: CASSLPGQGVYEQYF. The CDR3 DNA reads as TGCGCCAGCAGCCTCCCGGGACAGGGGGTCTACGAGCAGTACTTC.